The entry below gives a single T cell receptor beta chain sequence along with its context. There is no known antigen for this receptor. No much larger clonotype is one base removed from it; base qualities were not supplied. The collaborating institutions used their own protocols to collect whole blood in K2EDTA tubes. Collaborator samples were shipped for TCRbeta analysis as frozen whole blood, isolated PBMCs, or DNA extracted from either sample type. This specimen belongs to a study of blood T cell repertoires in COVID-19 (dated by TCRdb to 2020 to 2021). Looking at the study overall: Samples from collaborators originated in the United States, Italy and Spain and spanned both the acute and convalescent phases of COVID-19. The prospective study material was composed of cDNA or gDNA derived from T cells, B-cell-depleted T cells, or PBMCs. Deeply sampled blood TCRbeta repertoires from subjects exposed to, actively infected with, or recovered from COVID-19 were included in the dataset. The repertoires were released in a freely available public database intended as a resource for research on the immune response to SARS-CoV-2. The samples were drawn from the first 160 participants of the ongoing ImmuneRACE study and from under 1,500 subjects provided by 6 global collaborators. The sample metadata nearly always contained a de-identified subject ID, COVID-19 status, age in years and sex. HLA class I and class II types, where available, came from metadata supplied by the sample provider rather than from assay-based typing.

Reading the germline V gene gives CDR1 SGHTA and CDR2 FQGNSA. Trimmed from V: 4 bases; trimmed from J: 4 bases; junction bases lacking a gene match: 8. The CDR3 runs 16 residues from the cysteine to the phenylalanine. The sequence is cut down to CDR3 DNA, 48 bases in frame from base 1. Overall study results and their limits: Clinical and demographic metadata were provided uncurated, with the amount varying by source and participant.

TCRbeta CDR3 regions were amplified from genomic DNA using the immunoSEQ Assay, a bias-controlled multiplex PCR. In the authors' own workflow: The number of nucleated cells in each sample was estimated from the amplification of reference gene primers within the assay. Sequence reads were collapsed and filtered to measure the absolute abundance of every unique TCRbeta CDR3 rearrangement. For each sample, productive Simpson clonality was calculated by taking the square root of Simpson's diversity index across productive rearrangements. This immuneACCESS table, as held by TCRdb, lists in-frame sequences with V and J called but not all clones. Of the missing ones, under half trace to an unresolved V gene in checked studies; the others have no known cause. V and J calls and clone size are copied from that table; D and trimming were computed from the DNA. This sample gives about 52,000 clones in total; about nine tenths of them show up just once. Of the sample, 14% falls within the top ten clones.

The rearrangement combines TRBV7-2 with TRBJ2-5, and 11 bases in between align with TRBD2. This TCR was recovered from a man between 65 and 85 years old with acute or convalescent COVID-19. Material: peripheral blood. CDR3 region: CASSSEGLAVGETQYF. The nucleotide sequence reads TGTGCCAGCAGCTCCGAGGGACTAGCGGTGGGAGAGACCCAGTACTTC.